This entry concerns a single T cell receptor (beta chain). This clonotype was seen ten or more times. Its antigen is currently not known. No base quality values were provided; no much bigger clone lies one nucleotide off. The source of the sample is a study of CD8 T cells in ankylosing spondylitis (dated by TCRdb to the late 2010s). Regarding the research as a whole: T cell receptor beta repertoires were profiled in healthy donors and ankylosing spondylitis patients so that disease-linked TCR variants could be found. Peripheral blood was sampled, and synovial fluid was also collected from ankylosing spondylitis patients. In total, the full study cohort was made up of some 110 healthy donors and 25 ankylosing spondylitis patients. Overall study outcomes, separate from this receptor: Significant enrichment of the disease-linked clones was reported in matched synovial fluid samples from ankylosing spondylitis patients. In peripheral blood, the disease-linked clones were found at relatively low frequencies and had a CD8+ phenotype. Some TCR beta motif variants had previously been reported in synovial fluid and blood of reactive arthritis patients, which suggested common disease-initiation mechanisms. Blood from ankylosing spondylitis patients appeared to be characterized by a TCR beta motif composed of about eight highly homologous amino acid variants.

V is shortened by 3 bases, J by 6 bases, and the region joining them spans 7 bases. CDR1 and CDR2 (MNHEY, SMNVEV) derive from the germline V gene (reference sequence). The cysteine opens and the phenylalanine closes a CDR3 of 12 amino acids. Just CDR3 DNA is preserved here, 36 bases in frame from base 1. Sequencer: Illumina MiSeq. Quantitative 5'-RACE with molecular barcodes was used to prepare TCR beta libraries. The study's processing was this. To identify disease-linked TCR variants, a new computational method was used, one built on a probabilistic model of VDJ rearrangement. TCRdb ran its own pipeline on the public reads, namely fastp trimming at Q25 and MiXCR clone calling, and kept in-frame beta chains. Rows with a matching CDR3 protein are joined into one entry that keeps the most common DNA and genes. None of the V and J calls come from the authors' own analysis; TCRdb made them. The sample contains tens of thousands of distinct CDR3 sequences, about 17% of them found a single time. Approximately 27% of the sample rests with the top ten.

The V and J genes are TRBV27 and TRBJ2-3; the D gene cannot be named for sure. Sequenced: blood. The TCR sequence derives from a male donor with ankylosing spondylitis or in good health (not recorded which). The DNA sequence is given as TGTGCCAGCAGTTTCCTTGGGGATACGCAGTATTTT. Translation gives CASSFLGDTQYF.